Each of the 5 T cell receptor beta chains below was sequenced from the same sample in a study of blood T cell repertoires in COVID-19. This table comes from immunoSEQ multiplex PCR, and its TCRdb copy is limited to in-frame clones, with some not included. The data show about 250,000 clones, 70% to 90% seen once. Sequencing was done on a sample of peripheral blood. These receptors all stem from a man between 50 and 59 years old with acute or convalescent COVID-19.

The CDR3, as DNA: TGTGCCAGCAGCCCGACTAGCAATACGCAGTATTTT. This encodes CASSPTSNTQYF. The V and J genes are TRBV11-1 and TRBJ2-3; TRBD2 matches 7 bases. The length of the CDR3 is 12 residues. Germline-derived CDR1 and CDR2 are SGHAT and FQDESV (reference sequence). V trimming: 5 bases; J trimming: 7 bases; junction bases outside the gene matches: 3. Complete variable domain (other parts from reference TRBV11-1 and TRBJ2-3): EAEVAQSPRYKITEKSQAVAFWCDPISGHATLYWYRQILGQGPELLVQFQDESVVDDSQLPKDRFSAERLKGVDSTLKIQPAELGDSAMYLCASSPTSNTQYFGPGTRLTVL.

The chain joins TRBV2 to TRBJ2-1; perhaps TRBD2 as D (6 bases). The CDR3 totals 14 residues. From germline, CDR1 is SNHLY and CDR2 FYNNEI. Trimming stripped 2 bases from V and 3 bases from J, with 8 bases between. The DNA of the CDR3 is TGTGCCAGCAGTGAATCGACTAGCTACAATGAGCAGTTCTTC. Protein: CASSESTSYNEQFF.

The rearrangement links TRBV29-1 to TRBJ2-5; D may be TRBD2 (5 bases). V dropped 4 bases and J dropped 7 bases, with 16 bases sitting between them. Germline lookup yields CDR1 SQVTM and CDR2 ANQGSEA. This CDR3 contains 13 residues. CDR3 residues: CSVVQPPRGTQYF. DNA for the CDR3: TGCAGCGTTGTTCAACCGCCTCGGGGGACCCAGTACTTC.

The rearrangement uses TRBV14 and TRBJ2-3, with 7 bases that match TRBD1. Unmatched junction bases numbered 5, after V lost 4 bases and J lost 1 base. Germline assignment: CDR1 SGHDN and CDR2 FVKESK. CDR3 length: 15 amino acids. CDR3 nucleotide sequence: TGTGCCAGCAGCCGAGTAGGGGGCGGCACAGATACGCAGTATTTT. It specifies CASSRVGGGTDTQYF.

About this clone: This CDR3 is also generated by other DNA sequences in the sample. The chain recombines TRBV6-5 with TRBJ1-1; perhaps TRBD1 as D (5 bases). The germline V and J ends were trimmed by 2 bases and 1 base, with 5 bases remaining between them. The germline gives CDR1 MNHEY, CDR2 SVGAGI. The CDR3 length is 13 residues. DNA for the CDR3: TGTGCCAGCAGTTACAGGGGGAACACTGAAGCTTTCTTT. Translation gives CASSYRGNTEAFF.